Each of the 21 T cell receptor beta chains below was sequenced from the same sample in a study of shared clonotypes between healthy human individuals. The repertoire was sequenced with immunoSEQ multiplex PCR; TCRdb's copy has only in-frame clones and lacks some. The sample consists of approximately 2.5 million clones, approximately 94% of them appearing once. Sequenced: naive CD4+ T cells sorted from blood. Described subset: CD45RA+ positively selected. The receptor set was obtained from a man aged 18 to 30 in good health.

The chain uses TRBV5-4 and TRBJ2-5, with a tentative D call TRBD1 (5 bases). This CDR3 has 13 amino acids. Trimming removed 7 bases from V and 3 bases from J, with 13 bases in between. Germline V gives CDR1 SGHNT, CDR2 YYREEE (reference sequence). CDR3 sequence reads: CASAIRVEETQYF. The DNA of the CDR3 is TGTGCCAGCGCGATCAGGGTGGAAGAGACCCAGTACTTC.

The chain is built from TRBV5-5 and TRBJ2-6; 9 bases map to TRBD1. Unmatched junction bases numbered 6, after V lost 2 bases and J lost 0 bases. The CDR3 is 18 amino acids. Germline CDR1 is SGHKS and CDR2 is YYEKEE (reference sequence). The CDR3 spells CASSFFRTGASGANVLTF. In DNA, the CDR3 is TGTGCCAGCAGCTTTTTCCGGACAGGGGCCTCTGGGGCCAACGTCCTGACTTTC.

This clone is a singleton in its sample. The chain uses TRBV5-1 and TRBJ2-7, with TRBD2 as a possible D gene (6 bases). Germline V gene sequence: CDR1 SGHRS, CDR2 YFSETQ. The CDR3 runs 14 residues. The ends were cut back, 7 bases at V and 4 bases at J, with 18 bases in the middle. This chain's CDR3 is CASHRDSASYEQYF. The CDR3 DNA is TGCGCCAGCCATCGGGACTCCGCCAGTTACGAGCAGTACTTC.

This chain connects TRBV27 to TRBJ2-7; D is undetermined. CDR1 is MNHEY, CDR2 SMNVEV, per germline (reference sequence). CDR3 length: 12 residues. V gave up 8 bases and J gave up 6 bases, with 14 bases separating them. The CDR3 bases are TGTGCCAGCGGGCCCCCCTTGTCCGAGCAGTACTTC. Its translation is CASGPPLSEQYF.

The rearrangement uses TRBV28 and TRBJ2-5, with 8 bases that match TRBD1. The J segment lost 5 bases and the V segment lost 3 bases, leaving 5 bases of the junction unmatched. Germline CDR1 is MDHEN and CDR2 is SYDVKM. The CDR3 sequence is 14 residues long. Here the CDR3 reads CASSLQGALETQYF. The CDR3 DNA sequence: TGTGCCAGCAGTTTGCAGGGGGCGCTGGAGACCCAGTACTTC. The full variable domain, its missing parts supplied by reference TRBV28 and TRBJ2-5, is DVKVTQSSRYLVKRTGEKVFLECVQDMDHENMFWYRQDPGLGLRLIYFSYDVKMKEKGDIPEGYSVSREKKERFSLILESASTNQTSMYLCASSLQGALETQYFGPGTRLLVL.

CDR3 residues: CASSATGGGLTSPLHF. The CDR3 DNA reads as TGTGCCAGCAGTGCCACAGGGGGCGGTTTAACTTCACCCCTCCACTTT. The rearrangement links TRBV6-1 to TRBJ1-6; 9 nucleotides match TRBD1. This CDR3 contains 16 residues. Per germline, CDR1 MNHNS and CDR2 SASEGT. J lost 9 bases, V lost 4 bases, and 10 bases had no gene match.

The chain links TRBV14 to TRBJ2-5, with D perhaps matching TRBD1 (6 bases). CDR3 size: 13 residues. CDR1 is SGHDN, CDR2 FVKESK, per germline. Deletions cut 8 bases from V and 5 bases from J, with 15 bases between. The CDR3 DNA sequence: TGTGCCAGCGCGATGGGGGCCCGGGAGACCCAGTACTTC. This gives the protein CASAMGARETQYF.

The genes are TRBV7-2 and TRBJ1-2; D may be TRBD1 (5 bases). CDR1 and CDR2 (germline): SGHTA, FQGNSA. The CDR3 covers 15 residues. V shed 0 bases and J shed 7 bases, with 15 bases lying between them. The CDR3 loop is CASSLAGVGAGGYTF. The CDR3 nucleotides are TGTGCCAGCAGCTTAGCGGGGGTTGGTGCTGGTGGCTACACCTTC.

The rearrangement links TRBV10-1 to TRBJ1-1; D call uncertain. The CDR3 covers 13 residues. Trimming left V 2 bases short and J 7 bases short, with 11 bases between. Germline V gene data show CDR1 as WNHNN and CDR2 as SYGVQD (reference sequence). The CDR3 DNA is TGCGCCAGCAGTGAGAGGGAGAAGGGTGAAGCTTTCTTT. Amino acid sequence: CASSEREKGEAFF.

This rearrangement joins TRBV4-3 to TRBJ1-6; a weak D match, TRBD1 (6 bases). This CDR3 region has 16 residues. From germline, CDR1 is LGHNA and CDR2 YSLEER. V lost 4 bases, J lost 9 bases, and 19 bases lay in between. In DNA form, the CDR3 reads TGCGCCAGCAGCCTCCTCGAGGGGGGCGCGGGTTCACCCCTCCACTTT. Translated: CASSLLEGGAGSPLHF.

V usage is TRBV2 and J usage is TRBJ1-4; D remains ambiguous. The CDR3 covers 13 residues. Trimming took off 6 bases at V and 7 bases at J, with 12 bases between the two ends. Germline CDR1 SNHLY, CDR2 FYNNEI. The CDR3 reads CASRTGEFEKLFF. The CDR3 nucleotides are TGTGCCAGCAGGACTGGAGAATTTGAAAAACTGTTTTTT.

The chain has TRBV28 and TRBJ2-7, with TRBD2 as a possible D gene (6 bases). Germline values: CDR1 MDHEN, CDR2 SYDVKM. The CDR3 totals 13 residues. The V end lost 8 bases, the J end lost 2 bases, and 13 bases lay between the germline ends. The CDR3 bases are TGTGCCAGCGGCGGGGATCTACCCTACGAGCAGTACTTC. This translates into CASGGDLPYEQYF.

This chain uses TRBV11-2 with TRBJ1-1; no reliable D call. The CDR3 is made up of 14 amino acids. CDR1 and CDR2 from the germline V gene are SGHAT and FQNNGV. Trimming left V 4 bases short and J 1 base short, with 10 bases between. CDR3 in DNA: TGTGCCAGCAGCTCTCGTGGGTGGAACACTGAAGCTTTCTTT. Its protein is CASSSRGWNTEAFF.

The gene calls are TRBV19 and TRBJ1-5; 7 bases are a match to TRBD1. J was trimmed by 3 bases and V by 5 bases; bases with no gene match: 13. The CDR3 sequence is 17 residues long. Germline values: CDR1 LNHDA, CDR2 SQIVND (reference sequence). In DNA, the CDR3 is TGTGCCAGTAGTGCACGAAACAGGGGTGGCGACAATCAGCCCCAGCATTTT. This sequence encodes CASSARNRGGDNQPQHF.

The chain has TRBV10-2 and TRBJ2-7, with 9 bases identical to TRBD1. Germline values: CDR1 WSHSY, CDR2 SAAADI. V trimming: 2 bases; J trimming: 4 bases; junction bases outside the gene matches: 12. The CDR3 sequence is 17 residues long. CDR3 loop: CASSEGTPGQGRYEQYF. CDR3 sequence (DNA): TGCGCCAGCAGTGAGGGCACCCCGGGACAGGGCCGGTACGAGCAGTACTTC.

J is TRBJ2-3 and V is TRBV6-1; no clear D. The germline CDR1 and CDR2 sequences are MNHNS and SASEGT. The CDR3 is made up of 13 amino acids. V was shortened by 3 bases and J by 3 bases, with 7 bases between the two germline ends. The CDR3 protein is CASSDLWTDTQYF. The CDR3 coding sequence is TGTGCCAGCAGTGACCTTTGGACAGATACGCAGTATTTT.

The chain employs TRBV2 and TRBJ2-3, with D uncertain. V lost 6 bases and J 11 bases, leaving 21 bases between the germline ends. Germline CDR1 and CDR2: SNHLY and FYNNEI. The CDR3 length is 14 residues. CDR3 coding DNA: TGTGCCAGCAGCGGCCTCTCCGGGTGGGCGGAGCAGTATTTT. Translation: CASSGLSGWAEQYF.

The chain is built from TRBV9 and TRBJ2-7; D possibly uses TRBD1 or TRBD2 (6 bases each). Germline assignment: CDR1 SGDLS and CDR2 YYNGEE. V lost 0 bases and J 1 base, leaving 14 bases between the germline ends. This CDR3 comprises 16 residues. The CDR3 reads CASSVVSRGVSYEQYF. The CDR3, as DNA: TGTGCCAGCAGCGTAGTTTCGAGGGGGGTGTCCTACGAGCAGTACTTC.

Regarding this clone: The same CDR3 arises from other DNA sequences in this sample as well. The CDR3 sequence: CASSSRDRGYEQYF. In DNA form, the CDR3 reads TGTGCCAGCAGCTCCAGGGACAGGGGCTACGAGCAGTACTTC. V usage is TRBV5-6 and J usage is TRBJ2-7, with TRBD1 matching 10 bases. The CDR3 contains 14 residues. Unmatched junction bases numbered 3, after V lost 3 bases and J lost 3 bases. Germline V gene lookup returns CDR1 SGHDT and CDR2 YYEEEE.

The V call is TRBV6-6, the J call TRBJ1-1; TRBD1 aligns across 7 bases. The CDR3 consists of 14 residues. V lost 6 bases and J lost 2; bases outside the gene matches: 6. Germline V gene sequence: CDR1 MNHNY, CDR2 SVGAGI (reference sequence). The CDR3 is CASRDTGVNTEAFF. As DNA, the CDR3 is TGTGCCAGCAGAGATACAGGGGTTAACACTGAAGCTTTCTTT.

CDR3 bases: TGCGCCAGTAACCGAGCGGGAGGGCCGATCCCTTACAATGAGCAGTTCTTC. Its protein product is CASNRAGGPIPYNEQFF. This sequence joins TRBV10-2 and TRBJ2-1, with 10 bases identical to TRBD2. With V trimmed by 9 bases and J by 4 bases, 15 bases remained unmatched. Germline values: CDR1 WSHSY, CDR2 SAAADI. The length of the CDR3 is 17 residues.